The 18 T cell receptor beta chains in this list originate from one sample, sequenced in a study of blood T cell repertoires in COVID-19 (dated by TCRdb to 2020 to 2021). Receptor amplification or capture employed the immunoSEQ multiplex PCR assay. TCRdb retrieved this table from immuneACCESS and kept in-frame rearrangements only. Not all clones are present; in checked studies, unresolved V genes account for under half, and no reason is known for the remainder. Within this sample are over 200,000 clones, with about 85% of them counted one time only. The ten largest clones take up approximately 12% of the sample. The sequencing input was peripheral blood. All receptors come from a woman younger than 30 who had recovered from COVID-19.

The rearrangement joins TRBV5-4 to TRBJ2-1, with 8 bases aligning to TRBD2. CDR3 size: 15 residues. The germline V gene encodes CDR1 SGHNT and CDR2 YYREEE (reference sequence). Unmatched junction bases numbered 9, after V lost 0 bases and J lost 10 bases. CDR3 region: CASSLVPSGFFEQFF. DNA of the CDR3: TGTGCCAGCAGCTTGGTTCCTAGCGGGTTTTTCGAGCAGTTCTTC.

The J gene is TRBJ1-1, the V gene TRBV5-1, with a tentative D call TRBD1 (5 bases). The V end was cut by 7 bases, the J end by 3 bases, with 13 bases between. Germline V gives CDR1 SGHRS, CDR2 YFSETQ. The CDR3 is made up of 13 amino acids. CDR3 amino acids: CASGTTEYTEAFF. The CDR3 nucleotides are TGCGCCAGCGGAACGACAGAATACACTGAAGCTTTCTTT.

The CDR3, as DNA: TGTGCCAGCAGCTTCGGTACCCCTAACTATGGCTACACCTTC. Its translation: CASSFGTPNYGYTF. The rearrangement links TRBV5-4 to TRBJ1-2; D ambiguous. The length of the CDR3 is 14 residues. Per germline, CDR1 SGHNT and CDR2 YYREEE (reference sequence). V was pared by 2 bases and J by 0 bases, with 8 bases between.

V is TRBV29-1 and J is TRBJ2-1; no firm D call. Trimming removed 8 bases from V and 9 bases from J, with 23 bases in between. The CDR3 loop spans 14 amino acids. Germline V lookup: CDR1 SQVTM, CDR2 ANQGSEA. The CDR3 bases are TGCAGCTATGCAAACTACGAGAAAGTAAGTGAGCAGTTCTTC. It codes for CSYANYEKVSEQFF.

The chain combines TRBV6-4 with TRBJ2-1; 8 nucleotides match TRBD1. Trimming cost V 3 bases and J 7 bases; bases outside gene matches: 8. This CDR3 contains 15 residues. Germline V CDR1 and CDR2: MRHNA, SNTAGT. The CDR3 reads CASSDSQGAGNEQFF. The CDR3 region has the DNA TGTGCCAGCAGTGATTCTCAGGGGGCAGGGAATGAGCAGTTCTTC.

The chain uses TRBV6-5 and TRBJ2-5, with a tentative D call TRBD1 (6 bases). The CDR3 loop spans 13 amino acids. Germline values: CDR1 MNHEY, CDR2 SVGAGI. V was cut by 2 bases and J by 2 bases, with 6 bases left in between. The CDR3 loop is CASSYGQQETQYF. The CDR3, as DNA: TGTGCCAGCAGTTACGGACAGCAAGAGACCCAGTACTTC.

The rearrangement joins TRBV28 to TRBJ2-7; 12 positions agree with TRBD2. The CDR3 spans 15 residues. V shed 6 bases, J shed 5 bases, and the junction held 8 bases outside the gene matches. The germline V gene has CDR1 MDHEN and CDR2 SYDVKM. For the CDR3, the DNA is TGTGCCAGCAGACCGACTAGCGGGAGAACCCACGAGCAGTACTTC. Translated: CASRPTSGRTHEQYF.

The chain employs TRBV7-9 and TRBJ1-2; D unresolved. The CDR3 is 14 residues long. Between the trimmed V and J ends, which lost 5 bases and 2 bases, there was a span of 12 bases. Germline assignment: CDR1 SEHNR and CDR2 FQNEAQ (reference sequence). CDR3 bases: TGTGCCAGCAGCCCAACGACGGAGAACTATGGCTACACCTTC. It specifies CASSPTTENYGYTF. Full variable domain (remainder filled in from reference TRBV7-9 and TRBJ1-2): DTGVSQNPRHKITKRGQNVTFRCDPISEHNRLYWYRQTLGQGPEFLTYFQNEAQLEKSRLLSDRFSAERPKGSFSTLEIQRTEQGDSAMYLCASSPTTENYGYTFGSGTRLTVV.

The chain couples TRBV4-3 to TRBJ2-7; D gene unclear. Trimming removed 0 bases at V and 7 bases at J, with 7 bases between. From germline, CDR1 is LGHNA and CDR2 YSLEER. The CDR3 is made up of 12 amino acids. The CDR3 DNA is TGCGCCAGCAGCCAAGATCGGTATGAGCAGTACTTC. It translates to CASSQDRYEQYF.

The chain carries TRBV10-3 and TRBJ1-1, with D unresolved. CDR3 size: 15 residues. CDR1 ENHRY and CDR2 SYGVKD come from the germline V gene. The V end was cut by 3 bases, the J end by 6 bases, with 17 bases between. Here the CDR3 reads CAISDEGKGFPEAFF. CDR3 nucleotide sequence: TGTGCCATCAGTGATGAGGGAAAAGGGTTTCCTGAAGCTTTCTTT.

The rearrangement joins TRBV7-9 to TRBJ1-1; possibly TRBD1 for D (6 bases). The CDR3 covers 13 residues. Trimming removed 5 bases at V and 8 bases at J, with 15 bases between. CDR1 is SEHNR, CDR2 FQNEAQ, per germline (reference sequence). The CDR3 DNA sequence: TGTGCCAGCAGCCCCACGACACAGGGAGAAGCTTTCTTT. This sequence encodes CASSPTTQGEAFF. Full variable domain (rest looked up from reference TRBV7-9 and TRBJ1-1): DTGVSQNPRHKITKRGQNVTFRCDPISEHNRLYWYRQTLGQGPEFLTYFQNEAQLEKSRLLSDRFSAERPKGSFSTLEIQRTEQGDSAMYLCASSPTTQGEAFFGQGTRLTVV.

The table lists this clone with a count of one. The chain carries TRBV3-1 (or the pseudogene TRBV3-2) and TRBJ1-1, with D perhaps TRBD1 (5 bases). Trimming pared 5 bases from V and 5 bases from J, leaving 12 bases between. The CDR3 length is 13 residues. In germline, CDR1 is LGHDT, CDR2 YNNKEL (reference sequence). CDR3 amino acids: CASSWGGRTEAFF. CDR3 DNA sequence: TGTGCCAGCAGCTGGGGGGGGAGGACTGAAGCTTTCTTT.

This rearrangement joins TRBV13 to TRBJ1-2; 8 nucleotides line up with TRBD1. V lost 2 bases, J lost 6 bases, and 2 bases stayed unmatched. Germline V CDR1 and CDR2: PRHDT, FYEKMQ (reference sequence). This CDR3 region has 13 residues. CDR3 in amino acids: CASSLSGGHGYTF. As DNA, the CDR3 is TGTGCCAGCAGCTTATCAGGGGGCCATGGCTACACCTTC.

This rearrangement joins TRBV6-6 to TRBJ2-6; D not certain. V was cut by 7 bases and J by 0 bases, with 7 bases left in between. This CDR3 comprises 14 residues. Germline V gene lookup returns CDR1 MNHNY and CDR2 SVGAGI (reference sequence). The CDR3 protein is CASTRDSGANVLTF. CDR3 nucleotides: TGTGCCAGCACACGCGACTCTGGGGCCAACGTCCTGACTTTC.

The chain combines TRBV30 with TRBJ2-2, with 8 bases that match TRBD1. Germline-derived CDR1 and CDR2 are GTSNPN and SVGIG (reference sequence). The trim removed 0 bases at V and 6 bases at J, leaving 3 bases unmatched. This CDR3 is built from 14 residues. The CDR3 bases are TGTGCCTGGAGTGTACAGGGGGAGGCCGGGGAGCTGTTTTTT. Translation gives CAWSVQGEAGELFF.

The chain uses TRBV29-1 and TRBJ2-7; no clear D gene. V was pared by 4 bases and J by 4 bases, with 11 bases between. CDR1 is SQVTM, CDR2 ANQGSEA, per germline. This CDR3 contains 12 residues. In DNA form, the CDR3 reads TGCAGCGTTGCAGGTTTGGGTTACGAGCAGTACTTC. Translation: CSVAGLGYEQYF.

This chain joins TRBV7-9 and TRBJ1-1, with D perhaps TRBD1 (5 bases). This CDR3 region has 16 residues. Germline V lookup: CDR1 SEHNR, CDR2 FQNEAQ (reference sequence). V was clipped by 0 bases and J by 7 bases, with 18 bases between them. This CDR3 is CASSLAEGGHTFEAFF. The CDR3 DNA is TGTGCCAGCAGCTTAGCGGAGGGTGGACATACCTTTGAAGCTTTCTTT. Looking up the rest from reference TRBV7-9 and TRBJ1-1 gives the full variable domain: DTGVSQNPRHKITKRGQNVTFRCDPISEHNRLYWYRQTLGQGPEFLTYFQNEAQLEKSRLLSDRFSAERPKGSFSTLEIQRTEQGDSAMYLCASSLAEGGHTFEAFFGQGTRLTVV.

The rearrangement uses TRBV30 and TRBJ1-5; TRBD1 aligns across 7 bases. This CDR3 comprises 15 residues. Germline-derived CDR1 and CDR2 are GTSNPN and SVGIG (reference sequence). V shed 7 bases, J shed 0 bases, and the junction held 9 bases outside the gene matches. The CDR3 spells CASATGPYSNQPQHF. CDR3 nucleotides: TGTGCCTCAGCGACAGGGCCCTATAGCAATCAGCCCCAGCATTTT.